This TCR beta chain originates from a study of T cells after yellow fever vaccination. Trimming pared 4 bases from V and 5 bases from J, leaving 15 bases between. Germline CDR1 is SGHVS and CDR2 is FNYEAQ. The CDR3 runs 15 residues. General study results and limits: Highly abundant clonotypes carried over from the bulk population could end up in FACS-sorted repertoires as contaminants.

To note about this clonotype: Its antigen is unidentified.

TCRdb re-called the 5' RACE reads through MiXCR, storing one row per CDR3 protein. The sample records 400,000 to 650,000 distinct CDR3 sequences, around a fifth being singletons. This clonotype originated in a young man who received the YFV17D yellow fever vaccine. Sequenced here: PBMCs, sampled less than 25 days after the first yellow fever vaccination. This rearrangement joins TRBV7-6 to TRBJ2-1, with D unresolved. CDR3: CASSSGIGTDNEQFF. The DNA for the CDR3 is TGTGCCAGCAGCTCTGGGATTGGCACAGACAATGAGCAGTTCTTC.